This T cell receptor (beta chain) was recorded in a study of identifying expanded T cells in peripheral blood (dated by TCRdb to between 2018 and 2020). About the investigation overall: Technical replicates were generated by sequencing separate aliquots of the same genomic DNA pool, and four replicates were compared pairwise. The paper as a whole reports these results and caveats: Between technical replicates the binomial model flagged around 1.3 differentially abundant clones, whereas over around 2 weeks the binomial model flagged about 15 and over approximately four weeks around 18. Across all healthy donors, variance in clone template counts between roughly 2-week samples was found to increase significantly with total template count. The authors expected that over much longer intervals, such as months to years, biological variance in healthy repertoires might increase even further. Across all healthy-donor time intervals, the beta-binomial model significantly lowered both the number of clones called differentially abundant and the false-positive rate.

Per the germline V gene, MDHEN is the CDR1 and SYDVKM is the CDR2. The CDR3 runs 13 residues from the cysteine to the phenylalanine. Of the read, only the CDR3 DNA is kept; its 39 bases are in frame from base 1. Unmatched junction bases come to 7, with V trimmed by 7 bases and J by 4 bases. The immunoSEQ Assay, which relies on bias-controlled multiplex PCR amplification of genomic DNA, was used to profile TCRbeta CDR3 regions. Turning to the authors' computational methods: To quantify the absolute abundance of each unique TCRbeta CDR3 region, the sequences were collapsed and filtered. Two models were used to test differential abundance: a binomial model (Fisher-equivalent) and a beta-binomial model that adds time-dependent variance fitted from healthy donors. Any clone with fewer than 5 combined templates was excluded, and a clone was called differentially abundant if its Benjamini-Hochberg FDR was below 0.01. In the beta-binomial model, variance was expressed as a function of the total template count across the two samples, in the form v = (b*log(k)+a)^2. TCRdb re-hosts the immuneACCESS table, in-frame sequences only. Its copies lack some clones; in the studies checked, an unresolved V gene accounts for under half of them, and the cause for the rest is not known. Clonal size and the V and J genes are those of that table, whereas D and trimming came from the DNA. This sample is represented by under 85,000 clones; roughly 84% of them were singletons. 15% to 20% of the sample is taken by the ten largest.

As for this clone: Its antigen target is currently unknown. One base away there is no much larger clone; base qualities are not given.

During the collection period, no immune events, such as infections, were documented for the healthy donors. To calibrate time-dependent variance in a beta-binomial model of T-cell clone differential abundance, blood repertoires from healthy donors were used as a training cohort. The training cohort was composed of around ten healthy donors, 3 female and 7 male. The donors were between roughly 29 and 64 years old, with an average age of 43 years. Whole blood was collected from each healthy donor at three time points spaced approximately 2 weeks apart and obtained from a commercial supplier. For immunosequencing, genomic DNA was extracted from unsorted whole blood.

Sequenced sample: blood. The receptor was isolated from a person aged 18 to 75 in good health. The rearrangement joined TRBV28 to TRBJ2-7, and TRBD2 aligns with 7 junction nucleotides. The CDR3 protein sequence reads: CASNAGVIYEQYF. At the DNA level, the sequence is TGTGCCAGCAATGCGGGAGTCATTTACGAGCAGTACTTC. With all but the CDR3 taken from the reference TRBV28 and TRBJ2-7 genes, the full variable domain is: DVKVTQSSRYLVKRTGEKVFLECVQDMDHENMFWYRQDPGLGLRLIYFSYDVKMKEKGDIPEGYSVSREKKERFSLILESASTNQTSMYLCASNAGVIYEQYFGPGTRLTVT.